These 4 T cell receptor beta chains came from one sample sequenced in a study of PD-1 blockade in classical Hodgkin lymphoma. Libraries were prepared by immunoSEQ multiplex PCR; TCRdb keeps only in-frame clonotypes and omits some of them. The sample holds about 25,000 clones, about 90% seen once. Sample time point: newly diagnosed, previously untreated cHL patient sample. The study purified CD4+ T cells from thawed PBMCs using magnetic negative selection. The sequencing input was CD4+ T cells from blood. These receptors all come from a human donor with classical Hodgkin lymphoma.

This clone was seen just once. The gene calls are TRBV5-1 and TRBJ1-4; the D gene is possibly TRBD1 (6 bases). V lost 0 bases and J lost 7, with 10 bases in between. Looked up from germline, CDR1 is SGHRS and CDR2 is YFSETQ. The CDR3 runs 14 residues. This chain's CDR3 is CASSLDRVSEKLFF. CDR3 DNA sequence: TGCGCCAGCAGCTTGGACAGGGTTAGTGAAAAACTGTTTTTT.

This clone was found once. This chain joins TRBV19 and TRBJ2-3; D gene unclear. CDR1 LNHDA and CDR2 SQIVND come from the germline V gene (reference sequence). This CDR3 has 14 amino acids. Trimming removed 6 bases at V and 0 bases at J, with 10 bases between. The CDR3 nucleotides are TGTGCCAGTAGGGATGGCTCTAGCACAGATACGCAGTATTTT. It translates to CASRDGSSTDTQYF.

CDR3 sequence reads: CASSQVSGLDRTYYNEQFF. The CDR3 DNA follows: TGTGCCAGCAGCCAAGTATCCGGCCTAGACAGAACCTATTACAATGAGCAGTTCTTC. The V and J genes are TRBV14 and TRBJ2-1; tentatively, D is TRBD1 (5 bases). The CDR3 runs to 19 residues. The germline CDR1 and CDR2 sequences are SGHDN and FVKESK. V lost 1 base and J lost 4, with 23 bases in between.

This clone has only one observation. The V and J genes are TRBV7-2 and TRBJ2-3; TRBD2 matches at 9 bases. The CDR3 extends over 13 amino acids. The J segment lost 7 bases and the V segment lost 4 bases, leaving 3 bases of the junction unmatched. From germline, CDR1 is SGHTA and CDR2 FQGNSA. The CDR3 is CASSSGTSNTQYF. CDR3 DNA sequence: TGTGCCAGCAGCTCCGGGACTAGCAATACGCAGTATTTT.